The clone carrying this TCR beta chain was seen a handful of times. The germline V gene has CDR1 SGHRS and CDR2 YFSETQ. This CDR3 comprises 13 residues. Trimming cost V 4 bases and J 8 bases; bases outside gene matches: 3. This specimen comes from a study of CD8+CD57+ T cells in acquired aplastic anemia. Study as a whole: Mean DNA quantity obtained from sorted CD4+ and CD8+ cells was 3.2 ug.

Previously, flow cytometry had revealed CD8+CD57+ cell expansion in the patients chosen for sequencing. Everyone among the patients had severe acquired aplastic anemia. Patients were treatment-naive when blood was sampled. The template used for profiling TCR beta VDJ and CDR3 was genomic DNA. Using its own MiXCR run on the reads, TCRdb lists one record per CDR3 protein. The table lists about 470,000 distinct CDR3 sequences, roughly 34% of them singletons. This receptor was identified in a human donor with aplastic anemia. This chain connects TRBV5-1 to TRBJ2-2, with TRBD2 matching 9 bases. Sequenced: sorted CD4+, CD8+, or CD8+CD57+ T cells (not recorded which) from PBMCs. The DNA for the CDR3 is TGCGCCAGCAGCCCTAGCGGGGTAGGGGAGCTGTTTTTT. It codes for CASSPSGVGELFF. Full variable domain (missing parts from reference TRBV5-1 and TRBJ2-2): KAGVTQTPRYLIKTRGQQVTLSCSPISGHRSVSWYQQTPGQGLQFLFEYFSETQRNKGNFPGRFSGRQFSNSRSEMNVSTLELGDSALYLCASSPSGVGELFFGEGSRLTVL.